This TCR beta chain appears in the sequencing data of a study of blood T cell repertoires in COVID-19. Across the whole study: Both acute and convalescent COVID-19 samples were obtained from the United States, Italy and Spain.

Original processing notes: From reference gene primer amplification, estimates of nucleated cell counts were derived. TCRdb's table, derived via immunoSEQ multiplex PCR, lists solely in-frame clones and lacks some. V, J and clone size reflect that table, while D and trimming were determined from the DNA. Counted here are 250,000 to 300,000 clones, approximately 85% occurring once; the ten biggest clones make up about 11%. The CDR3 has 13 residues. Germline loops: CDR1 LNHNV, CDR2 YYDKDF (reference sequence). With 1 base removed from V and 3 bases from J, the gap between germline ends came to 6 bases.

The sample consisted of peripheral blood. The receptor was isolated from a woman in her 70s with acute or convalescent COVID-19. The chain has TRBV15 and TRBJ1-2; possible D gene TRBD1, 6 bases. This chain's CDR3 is CATSRGQDYGYTF. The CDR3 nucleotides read TGTGCCACCAGCAGAGGACAGGACTATGGCTACACCTTC.